This T cell receptor (beta chain) was identified during a study of blood T cell repertoires in COVID-19. Study as a whole: Collection of acute and convalescent COVID-19 samples took place in the United States, Italy and Spain. PBMCs, B-cell-depleted T cells, or T cells provided the cDNA or gDNA that made up the material.

CDR3 size: 13 residues. V dropped 0 bases and J dropped 3 bases, with 9 bases sitting between them. Germline lookup yields CDR1 GTSNPN and CDR2 SVGIG (reference sequence). Authors' processing steps: Researchers report that nucleated cell counts were estimated from reference gene primer amplification. Measured with immunoSEQ multiplex PCR; TCRdb has only the in-frame clones, and not every one. The D gene and trimming were derived from the DNA, and the V and J assignments and clone size from that table. The data hold 30,000 to 40,000 clones, with around 90% observed a single time. This receptor was obtained from a man aged 45-60 years with active or convalescent COVID-19. Sequenced sample: peripheral blood. V is TRBV30 and J is TRBJ2-7, with D maybe TRBD1 (6 bases). CDR3 nucleotides: TGTGCCTGGAGTGTAAAAGGGGGCTACGAGCAGTACTTC. This translates into CAWSVKGGYEQYF. The variable domain in full, with the rest retrieved from reference TRBV30 and TRBJ2-7, is SQTIHQWPATLVQPVGSPLSLECTVEGTSNPNLYWYRQAAGRGLQLLFYSVGIGQISSEVPQNLSASRPQDRQFILSSKKLLLSDSGFYLCAWSVKGGYEQYFGPGTRLTVT.